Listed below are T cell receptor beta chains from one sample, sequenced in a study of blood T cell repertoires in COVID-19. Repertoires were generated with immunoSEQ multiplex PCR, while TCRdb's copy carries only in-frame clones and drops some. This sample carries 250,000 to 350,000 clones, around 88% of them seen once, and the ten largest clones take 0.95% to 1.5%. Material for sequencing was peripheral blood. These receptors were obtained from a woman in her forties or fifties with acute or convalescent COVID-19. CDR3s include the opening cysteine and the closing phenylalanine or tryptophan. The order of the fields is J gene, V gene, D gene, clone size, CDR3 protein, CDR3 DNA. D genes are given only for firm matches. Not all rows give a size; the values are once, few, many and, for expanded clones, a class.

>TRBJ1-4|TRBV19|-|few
CASSILDRATNEKLFF
TGTGCCAGTAGTATCCTCGACAGAGCAACTAATGAAAAACTGTTTTTT
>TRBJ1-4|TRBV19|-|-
CASSSSRGEKLFF
TGTGCCAGTAGTTCCTCCCGAGGGGAAAAACTGTTTTTT
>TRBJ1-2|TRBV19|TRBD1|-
CASSLTGGLYGYTF
TGTGCCAGTAGTTTGACAGGGGGCCTCTATGGCTACACCTTC
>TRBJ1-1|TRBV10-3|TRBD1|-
CAIRLQGDTEAFF
TGTGCCATCAGGTTACAGGGGGACACTGAAGCTTTCTTT
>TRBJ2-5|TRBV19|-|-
CASSMNAGGMETQYF
TGTGCCAGTAGTATGAACGCGGGTGGGATGGAGACCCAGTACTTC
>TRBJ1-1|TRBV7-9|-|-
CASSGGGLNTEAFF
TGTGCCAGCAGCGGCGGGGGGCTGAACACTGAAGCTTTCTTT
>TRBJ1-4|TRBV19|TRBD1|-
CASSSPRQGYEKLFF
TGTGCCAGTAGTTCTCCCAGACAGGGGTATGAAAAACTGTTTTTT
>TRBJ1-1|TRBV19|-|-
CASSISGGRTVNTEAFF
TGTGCCAGTAGTATTAGTGGGGGCAGGACTGTGAACACTGAAGCTTTCTTT
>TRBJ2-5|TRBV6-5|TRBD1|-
CASSYLWTGQETQYF
TGTGCCAGCAGTTACCTGTGGACAGGGCAAGAGACCCAGTACTTC
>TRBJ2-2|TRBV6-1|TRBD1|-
CASSEGQGTTGELFF
TGTGCCAGCAGTGAGGGACAGGGCACCACCGGGGAGCTGTTTTTT
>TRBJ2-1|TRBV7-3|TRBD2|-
CASSLKGLAGGRYNEQFF
TGTGCCAGCAGCTTAAAAGGGCTAGCGGGAGGCCGCTACAATGAGCAGTTCTTC
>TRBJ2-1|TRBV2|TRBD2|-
CASSGQGGSYNEQFF
TGTGCCAGCAGTGGACAAGGCGGGAGCTACAATGAGCAGTTCTTC
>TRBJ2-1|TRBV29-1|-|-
CSAGVKQFF
TGCAGCGCCGGCGTTAAGCAGTTCTTC
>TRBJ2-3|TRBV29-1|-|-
CSAGASGADTQYF
TGCAGCGCCGGGGCCTCGGGGGCAGATACGCAGTATTTT
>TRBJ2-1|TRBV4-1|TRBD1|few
CASSQDRTGALYNEQFF
TGCGCCAGCAGCCAAGATAGGACAGGGGCACTTTACAATGAGCAGTTCTTC
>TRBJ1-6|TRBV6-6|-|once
CATRGGNSPLHF
TGTGCCACAAGGGGGGGTAATTCACCCCTCCACTTT
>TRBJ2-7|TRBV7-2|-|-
CASSLSAVTYEQYF
TGTGCCAGCAGCTTATCAGCGGTCACCTACGAGCAGTACTTC
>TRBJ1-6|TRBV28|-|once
CASSLSALLGTYNSPLHF
TGTGCCAGCAGTTTATCCGCCCTGCTAGGAACCTATAATTCACCCCTCCACTTT
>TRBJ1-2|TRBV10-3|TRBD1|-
CAISESSFRRGQGTNYGYTF
TGTGCCATCAGTGAGTCGTCGTTCCGGCGGGGACAGGGAACTAACTATGGCTACACCTTC
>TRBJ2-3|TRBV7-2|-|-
CASSPRAYSDTQYF
TGTGCCAGCAGCCCACGAGCCTATTCAGATACGCAGTATTTT
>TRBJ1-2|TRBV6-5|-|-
CASSYSLPGANYGYTF
TGTGCCAGCAGTTACTCATTGCCAGGGGCTAACTATGGCTACACCTTC
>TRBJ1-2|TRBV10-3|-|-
CAISESGRVNGYTF
TGTGCCATCAGTGAGTCTGGCAGGGTCAATGGCTACACCTTC
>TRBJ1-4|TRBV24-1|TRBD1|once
CATSDPGTDNEKLFF
TGTGCCACCAGTGATCCCGGGACAGACAATGAAAAACTGTTTTTT
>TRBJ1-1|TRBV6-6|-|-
CASSSDSYTEAFF
TGTGCCAGCAGCTCGGACAGTTACACTGAAGCTTTCTTT
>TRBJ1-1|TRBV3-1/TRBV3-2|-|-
CASSQAFQGNTEAFF
TGTGCCAGCAGCCAAGCATTTCAGGGGAACACTGAAGCTTTCTTT
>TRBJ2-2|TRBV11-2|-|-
CASSLAYPGELFF
TGTGCCAGCAGCTTAGCCTACCCCGGGGAGCTGTTTTTT
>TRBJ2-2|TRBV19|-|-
CASSIDEREAIDTGELFF
TGTGCCAGTAGTATAGACGAAAGGGAGGCAATTGACACCGGGGAGCTGTTTTTT
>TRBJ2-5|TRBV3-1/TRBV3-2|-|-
CASSLGYSGQETQYF
TGTGCCAGCAGCCTTGGGTATAGCGGCCAAGAGACCCAGTACTTC
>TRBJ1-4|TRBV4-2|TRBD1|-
CASSRDSEKLFF
TGTGCCAGCAGCCGGGACAGTGAAAAACTGTTTTTT
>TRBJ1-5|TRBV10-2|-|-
CASSESLFGAGSYSNQPQHF
TGCGCCAGCAGTGAGTCGCTGTTTGGAGCCGGAAGTTATAGCAATCAGCCCCAGCATTTT
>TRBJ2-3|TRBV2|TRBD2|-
CASSGIGTTTGDTQYF
TGTGCCAGCAGTGGTATTGGGACTACTACCGGGGATACGCAGTATTTT
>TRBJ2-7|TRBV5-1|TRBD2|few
CASTPSGAGYEQYF
TGCGCCAGCACCCCCAGCGGGGCAGGATACGAGCAGTACTTC
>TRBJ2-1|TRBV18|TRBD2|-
CASSPTRGDAYNEQFF
TGTGCCAGCTCACCAACCCGGGGGGACGCTTACAATGAGCAGTTCTTC
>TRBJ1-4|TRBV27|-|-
CASSLYTGTNEKLFF
TGTGCCAGCAGTTTATATACCGGGACTAATGAAAAACTGTTTTTT
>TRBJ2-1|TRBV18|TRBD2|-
CASSAPGGDHEQFF
TGTGCCAGCTCCGCTCCCGGGGGGGACCATGAGCAGTTCTTC
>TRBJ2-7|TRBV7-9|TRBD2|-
CASSLISSGSYEQYF
TGTGCCAGCAGCTTAATCTCTAGCGGCTCCTACGAGCAGTACTTC
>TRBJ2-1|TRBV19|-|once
CASSKRVDYNEQFF
TGTGCCAGTAGTAAGAGGGTAGACTACAATGAGCAGTTCTTC
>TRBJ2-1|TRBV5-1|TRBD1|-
CASTSTRGLDEQFF
TGCGCCAGCACCTCAACCAGGGGGCTCGATGAGCAGTTCTTC